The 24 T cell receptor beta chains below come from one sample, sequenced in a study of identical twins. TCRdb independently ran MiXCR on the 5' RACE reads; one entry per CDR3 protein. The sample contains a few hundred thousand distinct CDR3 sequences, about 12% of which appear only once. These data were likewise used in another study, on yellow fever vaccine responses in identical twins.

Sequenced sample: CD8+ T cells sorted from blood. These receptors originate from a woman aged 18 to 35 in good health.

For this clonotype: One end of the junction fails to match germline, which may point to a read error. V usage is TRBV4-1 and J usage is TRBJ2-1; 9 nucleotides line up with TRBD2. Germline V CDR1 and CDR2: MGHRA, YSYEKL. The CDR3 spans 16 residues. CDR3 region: CASSQAASGTYNEKFF. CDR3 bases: TGCGCCAGCAGCCAAGCCGCTAGCGGGACCTACAATGAGAAGTTCTTC.

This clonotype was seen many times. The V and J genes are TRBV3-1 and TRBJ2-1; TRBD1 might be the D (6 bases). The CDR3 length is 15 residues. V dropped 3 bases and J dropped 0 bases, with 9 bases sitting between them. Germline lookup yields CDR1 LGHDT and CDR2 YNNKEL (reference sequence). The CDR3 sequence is CASSQDRNSYNEQFF. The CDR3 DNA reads TGTGCCAGCAGCCAGGACAGAAACTCCTACAATGAGCAGTTCTTC.

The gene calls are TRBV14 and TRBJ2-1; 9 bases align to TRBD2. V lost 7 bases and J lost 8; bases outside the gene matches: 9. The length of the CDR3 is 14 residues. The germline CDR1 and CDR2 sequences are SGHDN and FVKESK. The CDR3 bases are TGTGCCAGCAACACTGCGGGAGGGGGCCATGAGCAGTTCTTC. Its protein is CASNTAGGGHEQFF.

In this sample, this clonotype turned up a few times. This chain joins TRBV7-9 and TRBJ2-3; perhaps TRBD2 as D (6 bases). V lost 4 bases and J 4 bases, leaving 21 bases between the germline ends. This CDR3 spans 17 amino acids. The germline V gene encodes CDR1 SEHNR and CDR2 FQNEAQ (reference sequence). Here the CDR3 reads CASSSEDLIGGSDTQYF. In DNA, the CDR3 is TGTGCCAGCAGCTCAGAAGATCTCATCGGGGGATCAGATACGCAGTATTTT.

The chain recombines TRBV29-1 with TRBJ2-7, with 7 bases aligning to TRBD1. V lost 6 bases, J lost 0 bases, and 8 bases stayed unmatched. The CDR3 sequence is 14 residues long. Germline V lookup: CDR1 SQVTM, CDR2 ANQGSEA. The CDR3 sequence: CSVQQGLSSYEQYF. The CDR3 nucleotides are TGCAGCGTACAACAGGGGCTCAGCTCCTACGAGCAGTACTTC.

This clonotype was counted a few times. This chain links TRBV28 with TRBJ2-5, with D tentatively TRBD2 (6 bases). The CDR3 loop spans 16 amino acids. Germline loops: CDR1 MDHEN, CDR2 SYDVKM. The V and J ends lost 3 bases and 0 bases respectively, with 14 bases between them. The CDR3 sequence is CASSFMVAEYQETQYF. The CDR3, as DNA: TGTGCCAGCAGTTTCATGGTAGCGGAGTACCAAGAGACCCAGTACTTC.

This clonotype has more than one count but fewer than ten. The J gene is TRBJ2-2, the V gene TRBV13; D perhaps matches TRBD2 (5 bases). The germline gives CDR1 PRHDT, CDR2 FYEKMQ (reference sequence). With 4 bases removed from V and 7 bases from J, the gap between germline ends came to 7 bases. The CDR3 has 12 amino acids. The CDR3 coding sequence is TGTGCCAGCAGCTCAGCGGACGGGGAGCTGTTTTTT. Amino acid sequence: CASSSADGELFF.

The chain's CDR3 is CASSLSGINTGELFF. CDR3 in DNA: TGTGCCAGCAGCTTAAGCGGGATTAACACCGGGGAGCTGTTTTTT. V and J are TRBV11-3 and TRBJ2-2; 7 bases are a match to TRBD2. Germline V gene data show CDR1 as SGHNT and CDR2 as YENEEA. This CDR3 has 15 residues. Losses at the gene ends were 2 bases for V and 2 bases for J; bases not matched to a gene: 2.

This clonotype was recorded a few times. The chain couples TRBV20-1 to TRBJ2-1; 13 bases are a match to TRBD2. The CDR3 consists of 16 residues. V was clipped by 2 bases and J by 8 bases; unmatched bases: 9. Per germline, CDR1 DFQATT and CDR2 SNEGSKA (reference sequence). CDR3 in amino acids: CSARPRTSGRWDEQFF. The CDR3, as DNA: TGCAGTGCTAGACCGCGGACTAGCGGGAGATGGGATGAGCAGTTCTTC.

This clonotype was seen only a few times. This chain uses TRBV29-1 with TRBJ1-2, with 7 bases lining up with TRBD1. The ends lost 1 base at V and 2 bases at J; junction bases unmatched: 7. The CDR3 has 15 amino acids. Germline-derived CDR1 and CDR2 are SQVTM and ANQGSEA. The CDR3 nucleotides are TGCAGCGTTGAAGCCCGGGACAGTAAGAACTATGGCTACACCTTC. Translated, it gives CSVEARDSKNYGYTF.

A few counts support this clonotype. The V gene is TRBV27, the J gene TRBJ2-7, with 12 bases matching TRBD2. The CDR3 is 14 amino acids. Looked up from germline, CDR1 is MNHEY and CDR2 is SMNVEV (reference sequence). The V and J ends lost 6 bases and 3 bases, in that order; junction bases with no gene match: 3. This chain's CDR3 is CASSPSGGVYEQYV. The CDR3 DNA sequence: TGTGCCAGCAGCCCTAGCGGGGGGGTCTACGAGCAGTACGTC.

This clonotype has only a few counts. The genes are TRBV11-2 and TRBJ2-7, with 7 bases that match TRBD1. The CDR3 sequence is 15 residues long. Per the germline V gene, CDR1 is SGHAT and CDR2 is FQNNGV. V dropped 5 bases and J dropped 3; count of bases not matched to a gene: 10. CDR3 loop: CASSNRQGPDYEQYF. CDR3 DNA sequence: TGTGCCAGCAGCAACCGACAGGGTCCCGACTACGAGCAGTACTTC.

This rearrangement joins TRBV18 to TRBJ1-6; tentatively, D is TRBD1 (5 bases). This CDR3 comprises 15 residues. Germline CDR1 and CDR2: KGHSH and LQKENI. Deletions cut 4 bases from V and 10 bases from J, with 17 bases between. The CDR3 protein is CASSLRRDPKSPLHF. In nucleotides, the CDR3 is TGTGCCAGCTCACTCAGACGGGACCCCAAGTCACCCCTCCACTTT.

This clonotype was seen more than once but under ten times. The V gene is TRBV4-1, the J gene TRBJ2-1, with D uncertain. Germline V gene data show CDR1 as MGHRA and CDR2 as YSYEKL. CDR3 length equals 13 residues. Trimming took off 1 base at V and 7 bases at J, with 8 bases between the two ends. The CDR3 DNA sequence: TGCGCCAGCAGCCAAGTAGTGAGAAATGAGCAGTTCTTC. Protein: CASSQVVRNEQFF.

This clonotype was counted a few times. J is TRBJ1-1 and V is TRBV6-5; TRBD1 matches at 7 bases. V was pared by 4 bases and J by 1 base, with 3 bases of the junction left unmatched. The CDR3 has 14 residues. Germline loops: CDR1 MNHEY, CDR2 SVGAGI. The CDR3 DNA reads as TGTGCCAGCAGTTGGACAGGAGAGAACACTGAAGCTTTCTTT. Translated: CASSWTGENTEAFF.

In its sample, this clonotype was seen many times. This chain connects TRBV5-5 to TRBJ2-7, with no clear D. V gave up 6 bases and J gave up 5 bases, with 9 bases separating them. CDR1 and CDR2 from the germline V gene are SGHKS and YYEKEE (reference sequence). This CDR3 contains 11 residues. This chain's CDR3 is CASTTRNEQYF. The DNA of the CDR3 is TGTGCCAGCACCACCCGGAACGAGCAGTACTTC.

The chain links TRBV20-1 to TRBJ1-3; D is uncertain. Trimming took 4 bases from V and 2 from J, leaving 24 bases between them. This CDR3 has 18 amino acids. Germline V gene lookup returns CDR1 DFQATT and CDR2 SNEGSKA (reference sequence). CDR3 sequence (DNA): TGCAGTGCTACTTTTGTCCATCCGAGCGGGTCTCCTGGAAACACCATATATTTT. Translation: CSATFVHPSGSPGNTIYF.

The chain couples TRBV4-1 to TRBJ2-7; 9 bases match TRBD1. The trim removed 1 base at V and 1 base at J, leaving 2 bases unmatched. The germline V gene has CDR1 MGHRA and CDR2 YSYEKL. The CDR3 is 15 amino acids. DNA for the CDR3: TGCGCCAGCAGCCAAGCCGGGACAGGGTCCTACGAGCAGTACTTC. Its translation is CASSQAGTGSYEQYF.

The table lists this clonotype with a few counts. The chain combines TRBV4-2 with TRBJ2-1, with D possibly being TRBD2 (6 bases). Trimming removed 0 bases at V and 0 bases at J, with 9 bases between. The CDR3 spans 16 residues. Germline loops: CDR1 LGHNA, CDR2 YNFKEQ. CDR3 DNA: TGTGCCAGCAGCCAAGAGTTTAGCGGCTCCTACAATGAGCAGTTCTTC. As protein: CASSQEFSGSYNEQFF.

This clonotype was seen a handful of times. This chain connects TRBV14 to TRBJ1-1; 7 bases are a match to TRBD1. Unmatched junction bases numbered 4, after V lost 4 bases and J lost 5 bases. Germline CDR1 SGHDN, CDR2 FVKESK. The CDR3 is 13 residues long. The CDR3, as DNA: TGTGCCAGCAGCCGGGACAGATGGACTGAAGCTTTCTTT. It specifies CASSRDRWTEAFF.

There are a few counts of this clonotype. The chain's CDR3 is CASRGLGNNEQFF. For the CDR3, the DNA is TGTGCCAGCAGAGGACTGGGGAATAATGAGCAGTTCTTC. The chain carries TRBV6-1 and TRBJ2-1; tentative D call: TRBD2 (5 bases). Per germline, CDR1 MNHNS and CDR2 SASEGT. The length of the CDR3 is 13 residues. Trimming stripped 6 bases from V and 7 bases from J, with 13 bases between.

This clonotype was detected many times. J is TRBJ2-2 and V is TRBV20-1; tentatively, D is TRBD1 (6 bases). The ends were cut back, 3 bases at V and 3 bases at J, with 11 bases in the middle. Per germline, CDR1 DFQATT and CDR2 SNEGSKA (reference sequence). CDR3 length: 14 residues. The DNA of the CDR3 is TGCAGTGCTAGCCCGGCAGGGGACACCGGGGAGCTGTTTTTT. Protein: CSASPAGDTGELFF.

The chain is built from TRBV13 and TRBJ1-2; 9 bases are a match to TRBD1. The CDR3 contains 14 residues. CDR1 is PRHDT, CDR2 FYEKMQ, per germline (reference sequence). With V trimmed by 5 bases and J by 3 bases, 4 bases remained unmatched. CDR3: CASSTRTGDYGYTF. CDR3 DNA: TGTGCCAGCAGCACCCGGACAGGGGACTATGGCTACACCTTC.

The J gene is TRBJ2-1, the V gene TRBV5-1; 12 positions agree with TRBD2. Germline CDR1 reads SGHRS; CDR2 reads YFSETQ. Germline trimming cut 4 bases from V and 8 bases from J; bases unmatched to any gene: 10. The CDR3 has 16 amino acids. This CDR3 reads CASSLLLAGGRDEQFF. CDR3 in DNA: TGCGCCAGCAGCCTTCTTCTAGCGGGAGGGCGAGATGAGCAGTTCTTC.